The present T cell receptor beta chain was sequenced within a study of shared clonotypes between healthy human individuals. Measured with immunoSEQ multiplex PCR; TCRdb has only the in-frame clones, and not every one. Of under 600,000 clones in the sample, more than 95% are singletons; the top ten hold about 0.057%. The CDR3 sequence is 15 residues long. Germline V CDR1 and CDR2: SSHAT, FNYEAQ (reference sequence). V was clipped by 1 base and J by 0 bases, with 6 bases between them. Sample: naive CD4+ T cells sorted from blood. Subset denoted: CD45RA+ positively selected. The source of this sequence is a woman aged 30 to 39 in good health. J is TRBJ1-4 and V is TRBV7-7, with D unclear. The chain's CDR3 is CASSLGWATNEKLFF. In nucleotides, the CDR3 is TGTGCCAGCAGCTTAGGTTGGGCAACTAATGAAAAACTGTTTTTT. Variable domain in full (rest from reference TRBV7-7 and TRBJ1-4): GAGVSQSPRYKVTKRGQDVTLRCDPISSHATLYWYQQALGQGPEFLTYFNYEAQPDKSGLPSDRFSAERPEGSISTLTIQRTEQRDSAMYRCASSLGWATNEKLFFGSGTQLSVL.